The T cell receptor (beta chain) described here comes from a study of blood T cell repertoires in COVID-19. The wider study: Samples taken during acute and convalescent COVID-19 were collected in the United States, Italy and Spain.

Sequencing was performed with immunoSEQ multiplex PCR; in TCRdb, only in-frame clones are kept and a portion is missing. This table has 200,000 to 250,000 clones, about 86% appearing once. Participants were aged about 18 to 95 years, lived in under 30 US areas, and enrolled virtually. The sequenced sample consisted of PBMCs or T cells enriched from blood (not recorded which). The receptor's source is a woman in her 40s with acute COVID-19.

CDR3 coding DNA: TGTGCCAGCAGCTTAGATTCCCTACGCGAGCAGTACTTC. It is translated as CASSLDSLREQYF. V and J are TRBV7-6 and TRBJ2-7, with D unclear. Per germline, CDR1 SGHVS and CDR2 FNYEAQ. The CDR3 extends over 13 amino acids. Between the trimmed V and J ends, which lost 1 base and 6 bases, there was a span of 10 bases.